This T cell receptor (beta chain) was recorded in a study of cytomegalovirus exposure and HLA in healthy donors. Turning to the study itself: Out of about 170 million T cells, an earlier analysis found 117 million unique TCR beta sequences in total.

This clone has more than one count but fewer than ten. Its cognate antigen is unknown. Study results and limitations: Most of the TCR beta V segments (in an earlier analysis) were productive either about 87% or about 30% of the time. Apart from CMV serostatus, no immune exposure information was available.

Primers included in the PCR were 60 Vbeta and 13 Jbeta primers. Authors' processing steps: In a later analysis, of 84 million or so unique beta chains, about 12 million appeared in at least two donors. Produced via immunoSEQ multiplex PCR; TCRdb's table is partial and in-frame only. The DNA was the basis for D and trimming; V, J and clone size are from that table. This table has some 190,000 clones, around 80% appearing once. Per germline, CDR1 SGHDN and CDR2 FVKESK. Unmatched junction bases numbered 6, after V lost 5 bases and J lost 0 bases. The CDR3 totals 16 residues. The V call is TRBV14, the J call TRBJ2-1; 8 nucleotides agree with TRBD2. Sequencing was carried out using PBMCs. This clonotype originated in a man in his late teens or twenties in good health and CMV-seronegative. Here the CDR3 reads CASSSTAGGSYNEQFF. The CDR3 DNA sequence: TGTGCCAGCAGCTCAACGGCGGGGGGCTCCTACAATGAGCAGTTCTTC.